Listed here are 9 T cell receptor beta chains from one sample, sequenced in a study of T cells in Graves' hyperthyroidism and ophthalmopathy. Amplification of TCR beta CDR3 regions used RNA as the template. TCR CDR3 underwent first-round RT-PCR with the HTBI primer set. TCRdb reprocessed the multiplex PCR reads via MiXCR and lists one record per CDR3 protein. The sample lists 300,000 to 350,000 distinct CDR3 sequences, 21% occurring once. The sequenced sample consisted of blood. Receptors were obtained from a woman aged 50 to 65 with Graves' hyperthyroidism.

This chain links TRBV10-3 with TRBJ1-1, with unresolved D. The CDR3 length is 13 residues. Per germline, CDR1 ENHRY and CDR2 SYGVKD. Trimming took off 3 bases at V and 1 base at J, with 6 bases between the two ends. Here the CDR3 reads CAISEGKNTEAFF. CDR3 nucleotide sequence: TGTGCCATCAGTGAAGGTAAGAACACTGAAGCTTTCTTT.

This clonotype was found many times. The V call is TRBV11-3, the J call TRBJ1-1, with D possibly matching TRBD1 (6 bases). This CDR3 spans 16 amino acids. The V gene's germline CDR1 is SGHNT and CDR2 YENEEA. The germline V and J ends were trimmed by 5 bases and 1 base, with 17 bases remaining between them. CDR3 coding DNA: TGTGCCAGCAGCCATACACCGGGGACACAGAACACTGAAGCTTTCTTT. This gives the protein CASSHTPGTQNTEAFF.

The chain joins TRBV12-3 or TRBV12-4 to TRBJ1-1; no reliable D call. V shed 6 bases and J shed 8 bases, with 13 bases lying between them. The CDR3 covers 12 residues. The CDR3 DNA reads as TGTGCCAGCAGCTCTGACAACATCGAAGCTTTCTTT. Residues: CASSSDNIEAFF.

This clonotype has ten or more counts. The V gene is TRBV3-1, the J gene TRBJ1-1; 9 nucleotides agree with TRBD1. The germline V gene has CDR1 LGHDT and CDR2 YNNKEL (reference sequence). This CDR3 is 14 amino acids long. Trimming took 5 bases from V and 4 from J; bases not matched to a gene: 5. The CDR3: CASSIQGAGTEAFF. The DNA for the CDR3 is TGTGCCAGCAGCATACAGGGGGCGGGCACTGAAGCTTTCTTT.

This clonotype was counted at least ten times. This chain connects TRBV28 to TRBJ1-2; D not resolved. The CDR3 consists of 15 residues. Germline lookup yields CDR1 MDHEN and CDR2 SYDVKM. V gave up 1 base and J gave up 0 bases, with 9 bases separating them. CDR3 DNA: TGTGCCAGCAGTTTATCATACGATTCTAACTATGGCTACACCTTC. Encoded protein: CASSLSYDSNYGYTF.

The genes are TRBV13 and TRBJ2-7; 7 positions match TRBD2. Germline trimming cut 1 base from V and 1 base from J; bases unmatched to any gene: 10. CDR1 is PRHDT and CDR2 is FYEKMQ in the germline V gene (reference sequence). This CDR3 is 17 amino acids long. CDR3: CASSLVGGGPVSYEQYF. DNA for the CDR3: TGTGCCAGCAGCTTAGTGGGGGGAGGGCCCGTTTCCTACGAGCAGTACTTC.

In its sample, this clonotype was seen many times. This chain connects TRBV6-1 to TRBJ1-2, with a weak D call TRBD1 (5 bases). There are 12 residues in the CDR3. Germline CDR1 reads MNHNS; CDR2 reads SASEGT. The V and J ends lost 3 bases and 9 bases respectively, with 11 bases between them. The CDR3 DNA sequence: TGTGCCAGCAGTGATATCAGGGATCGCTACACCTTC. Translation gives CASSDIRDRYTF.

V and J are TRBV3-1 and TRBJ2-5, with D perhaps assigned TRBD1 or TRBD2 (6 bases each). V was clipped by 4 bases and J by 4 bases, with 19 bases between them. CDR3 length: 16 residues. Germline values: CDR1 LGHDT, CDR2 YNNKEL (reference sequence). Written as DNA, the CDR3 is TGTGCCAGCAGCCCCCGGGAGCGGAGGGGGAGAGAGACCCAGTACTTC. This codes for CASSPRERRGRETQYF.

This clonotype showed up many times. The J gene is TRBJ1-1, the V gene TRBV20-1; D call uncertain. Germline-derived CDR1 and CDR2 are DFQATT and SNEGSKA (reference sequence). Trimming removed 0 bases from V and 6 bases from J, with 5 bases in between. The CDR3 runs 11 residues. DNA of the CDR3: TGCAGTGCTAGAGATGACTCTGAAGCTTTCTTT. Translating it yields CSARDDSEAFF.